The entry below describes one TCR beta chain. Genomic DNA, for the unsorted samples, came from about 90 million PBMCs. This sample is drawn from a study of shared clonotypes between healthy human individuals. It was approximately 300 ng DNA, about 30,000 T cell genomes, that went into each replicate PCR of unsorted PBMC. Here immunoSEQ multiplex PCR was the method, and the copy in TCRdb shows in-frame clones only, minus some. The profile shows about half a million clones, more than 65% of them singletons. The origin of this receptor is a woman in her thirties or forties in good health. Some clones in this sample may be carry-over from other donors' samples. Sequencing used PBMCs.

CDR3 sequence: CAWSTTANYNEQFF. Written as DNA, the CDR3 is TGTGCCTGGAGTACGACTGCCAACTACAATGAGCAGTTCTTC. The chain employs TRBV30 and TRBJ2-1, with unresolved D. CDR1 is GTSNPN and CDR2 is SVGIG in the germline V gene (reference sequence). This CDR3 region has 14 residues. V was shortened by 2 bases and J by 3 bases, with 11 bases between the two germline ends. The entire variable domain, with the rest obtained from reference TRBV30 and TRBJ2-1, is as follows: SQTIHQWPATLVQPVGSPLSLECTVEGTSNPNLYWYRQAAGRGLQLLFYSVGIGQISSEVPQNLSASRPQDRQFILSSKKLLLSDSGFYLCAWSTTANYNEQFFGPGTRLTVL.